This is a list of T cell receptor beta chains from one sample in a study of beta chain features in type 1 diabetes. TCRdb's copy holds only in-frame clones and misses some; the assay was immunoSEQ multiplex PCR. The sample lists roughly 450,000 clones, 11% to 15% occurring once. Sequencing was done on a sample of naive CD4+ T cells from blood. All receptors come from a man aged 30 to 45 in good health. The CDR3 runs from the conserved cysteine through the conserved F or W. The D gene is left open where the match is weak. The size of a clone is reported for some rows only, either as once, few or many, or as a class for expanded clones.

>few|TRBJ2-7|TRBV7-2|.
CASRAGSMGLEQYF
TGTGCCAGCAGAGCTGGCTCTATGGGGCTCGAGCAGTACTTC
>few|TRBJ1-1|TRBV18|TRBD1
CASSPGQGVGTEAFF
TGTGCCAGCTCACCCGGACAGGGGGTTGGCACTGAAGCTTTCTTT
>.|TRBJ1-5|TRBV2|.
CASDSPDQPQHF
TGTGCCAGCGACTCACCGGATCAGCCCCAGCATTTT
>few|TRBJ2-3|TRBV29-1|.
CSGVIARPDTDTQYF
TGCAGCGGCGTAATTGCGCGGCCGGACACAGATACGCAGTATTTT
>.|TRBJ2-1|TRBV6-1|.
CASSEFGQGSSYNEQFF
TGTGCCAGCAGTGAATTTGGGCAGGGGAGCTCCTACAATGAGCAGTTCTTC
>.|TRBJ1-1|TRBV7-9|TRBD1
CASSPSSGQGKAFF
TGTGCCAGCAGCCCGAGTTCAGGACAGGGGAAAGCTTTCTTT
>.|TRBJ1-4|TRBV5-1|.
CASRPQGATNEKLFF
TGCGCCAGCCGACCCCAAGGGGCAACTAATGAAAAACTGTTTTTT
>.|TRBJ1-1|TRBV4-3|.
CASSQETPAMAEAFF
TGCGCCAGCAGCCAAGAGACACCCGCAATGGCTGAAGCTTTCTTT
>.|TRBJ2-3|TRBV30|.
CAWSAPGGRTDTQYF
TGTGCCTGGAGTGCACCGGGCGGAAGGACAGATACGCAGTATTTT
>.|TRBJ2-7|TRBV4-3|.
CASSTTGAYEQYF
TGCGCCAGCAGCACCACCGGGGCCTACGAGCAGTACTTC
>few|TRBJ1-5|TRBV11-3|.
CASSFESNQPQHF
TGTGCCAGCAGCTTCGAGAGCAATCAGCCCCAGCATTTT
>.|TRBJ2-3|TRBV5-4|TRBD2
CASSLRLAGTSTDTQYF
TGTGCCAGCAGCTTAAGACTAGCGGGGACTAGCACAGATACGCAGTATTTT
>.|TRBJ1-1|TRBV30|.
CAWTLAGMAFF
TGTGCCTGGACCCTCGCGGGTATGGCTTTCTTT
>.|TRBJ1-1|TRBV6-5|.
CASRLFWSDTEAFF
TGTGCCAGCAGGTTATTCTGGTCAGACACTGAAGCTTTCTTT
>.|TRBJ2-4|TRBV7-2|.
CASSYDGLLNIQYF
TGTGCCAGCAGCTACGACGGCTTGCTGAACATTCAGTACTTC
>few|TRBJ2-3|TRBV9|TRBD1
CASSPRQGSTDTQYF
TGTGCCAGCAGCCCCCGACAGGGGTCGACAGATACGCAGTATTTT
>few|TRBJ2-6|TRBV12-5|.
CASAHPPEVTSGANVLTF
TGTGCTAGTGCCCACCCACCCGAGGTTACCTCTGGGGCCAACGTCCTGACTTTC
>.|TRBJ2-1|TRBV5-1|TRBD2
CASSWSGLTYNEQFF
TGCGCCAGCAGCTGGTCGGGACTAACCTACAATGAGCAGTTCTTC
>many|TRBJ2-4|TRBV21-1|.
CASSNNRCTYIQYF
TGTGCCAGCAGCAATAACAGGTGTACATACATTCAGTACTTC
>few|TRBJ2-5|TRBV7-2|.
CASSLVGGIETQYF
TGTGCCAGCAGCTTAGTAGGGGGGATTGAGACCCAGTACTTC
>.|TRBJ2-7|TRBV29-1|.
CSVQGGRPEQYF
TGCAGCGTTCAAGGGGGGAGACCCGAGCAGTACTTC
>.|TRBJ1-1|TRBV4-3|.
CASSQAEGTEAFF
TGCGCCAGCAGCCAAGCGGAGGGCACTGAAGCTTTCTTT
>.|TRBJ2-1|TRBV3-2|.
CATKRPFF
TGTGCCACCAAACGGCCCTTCTTC